Each of the 10 T cell receptor beta chains below was sequenced from the same sample in a study of circulating CD8 cells and anti-PD-1 response in melanoma. Using around 14 ng of total RNA, TCR libraries were made with the QIAseq Immune Repertoire TCR panel. MiXCR, applied by TCRdb to the reads, yields one record per CDR3 protein. Altogether about 450 distinct CDR3 sequences are present, about 10% being singletons, with the ten largest covering less than 45%. Sorting of live CD3+CD8+TCRalphabeta+ cells by PD-1 and/or TIGIT gave four subsets. The source material was CD8+ T cells from PBMCs, sampled at baseline or after one month of anti-PD-1 therapy (not recorded which). Every receptor here comes from a human donor with melanoma.

V is TRBV19 and J is TRBJ1-5; 10 positions match TRBD1. The CDR3 totals 13 residues. Germline V gives CDR1 LNHDA, CDR2 SQIVND (reference sequence). The ends lost 7 bases at V and 9 bases at J; junction bases unmatched: 6. CDR3 coding DNA: TGTGCCAGTACCAGACAGGGGGCCCGGCCCCAGCATTTT. Residues: CASTRQGARPQHF.

In this sample, this clonotype is large. This chain uses TRBV2 with TRBJ2-7, with D perhaps matching TRBD2 (6 bases). This CDR3 has 14 amino acids. Germline CDR1 reads SNHLY; CDR2 reads FYNNEI. Trimming removed 7 bases from V and 7 bases from J, with 20 bases in between. The DNA of the CDR3 is TGTGCCAGCACAGCTGGAGGGTTTTCGGGTGAGCAGTACTTC. It translates to CASTAGGFSGEQYF.

This clonotype is labeled as medium-sized. The chain is built from TRBV19 and TRBJ2-5, with 9 bases matching TRBD1. The germline CDR1 and CDR2 sequences are LNHDA and SQIVND (reference sequence). CDR3 length equals 16 residues. J was trimmed by 5 bases and V by 5 bases; bases with no gene match: 12. Here the CDR3 reads CASSPVAQGAVETQYF. The CDR3, as DNA: TGTGCCAGTAGTCCCGTCGCACAGGGGGCGGTGGAGACCCAGTACTTC.

This clonotype rates as medium-sized (0.01 to 0.1%). This chain links TRBV28 with TRBJ2-2; 10 bases map to TRBD1. CDR3 size: 16 residues. CDR1 is MDHEN, CDR2 SYDVKM, per germline. V lost 6 bases and J lost 8; bases outside the gene matches: 12. The CDR3 sequence is CASSPRGGTGAGELFF. The CDR3 DNA reads TGTGCCAGCAGCCCCCGAGGGGGGACAGGGGCAGGGGAGCTGTTTTTT.

This clonotype is labeled as large (0.1 to 1%). This chain connects TRBV20-1 to TRBJ2-5, with TRBD2 identical over 7 bases. The trim removed 0 bases at V and 2 bases at J, leaving 6 bases unmatched. This CDR3 contains 15 residues. Germline V gene sequence: CDR1 DFQATT, CDR2 SNEGSKA (reference sequence). The CDR3 loop reads CSARDGDGRQETQYF. For the CDR3, the DNA is TGCAGTGCTAGAGATGGGGACGGGAGGCAAGAGACCCAGTACTTC.

By sample share, this clonotype is medium-sized (0.01 to 0.1%). The V gene is TRBV24-1, the J gene TRBJ1-5, with D perhaps TRBD1 (5 bases). Trimming left V 3 bases short and J 6 bases short, with 8 bases between. The CDR3 loop spans 13 amino acids. Germline V CDR1 and CDR2: KGHDR, SFDVKD. In nucleotides, the CDR3 is TGTGCCACCAGTGATGGAGGGGTTCAGCCCCAGCATTTT. Amino acid sequence: CATSDGGVQPQHF.

This clonotype is termed large. The genes are TRBV14 and TRBJ2-7; the D gene is possibly TRBD2 (5 bases). The V and J ends lost 8 bases and 0 bases respectively, with 8 bases between them. Germline CDR1 SGHDN, CDR2 FVKESK. The CDR3 is made up of 12 amino acids. The CDR3 region is CASGETSYEQYF. Written as DNA, the CDR3 is TGTGCCAGCGGGGAGACCTCCTACGAGCAGTACTTC.

This clonotype is large within its sample. V gene TRBV23-1 combines with J gene TRBJ2-7; D might be TRBD2 (5 bases). TRBV23-1 is an ORF; its function is uncertain. Between the trimmed V and J ends, which lost 4 bases and 3 bases, there was a span of 13 bases. The CDR3 has 14 residues. Here the CDR3 reads CASSPQREDYEQYF. CDR3 nucleotide sequence: TGCGCCAGCAGTCCTCAACGGGAAGACTACGAGCAGTACTTC.

By proportion, this clonotype is medium-sized (0.01 to 0.1%). The CDR3 DNA follows: TGTGCGTCCCGGGAGGCAGGGAACACAGATACGCAGTATTTT. Amino acids: CASREAGNTDTQYF. This chain connects TRBV19 to TRBJ2-3, with TRBD2 matching 7 bases. The CDR3 sequence is 14 residues long. The germline V gene has CDR1 LNHDA and CDR2 SQIVND (reference sequence). The full variable domain, in which reference TRBV19 and TRBJ2-3 provide the parts outside the CDR3, is DGGITQSPKYLFRKEGQNVTLSCEQNLNHDAMYWYRQDPGQGLRLIYYSQIVNDFQKGDIAEGYSVSREKKESFPLTVTSAQKNPTAFYLCASREAGNTDTQYFGPGTRLTVL.

The V call is TRBV25-1, the J call TRBJ2-7; weak D call: TRBD1 (5 bases). The germline V gene has CDR1 MGHDK and CDR2 SYGVNS. The CDR3 has 15 residues. Deletions cut 2 bases from V and 7 bases from J, with 18 bases between. CDR3 sequence: CASSEHPAQEYEQYF. DNA of the CDR3: TGTGCCAGCAGTGAACATCCGGCACAGGAGTATGAGCAGTACTTC.